A selection of T cell receptor beta chains follows, all from one sample in a study of CD8+ T cells in alopecia areata. Produced via immunoSEQ multiplex PCR; TCRdb's table is partial and in-frame only. The profile shows 75,000 to 100,000 clones, 40% to 45% of them singletons. The specimen was CD4+ T cells sorted from blood. These TCRs come from a human donor with alopecia areata. The CDR3 runs from the conserved cysteine through the conserved F or W. A D gene is named only where the DNA matches it firmly. Clone size, where shown, is once, few, many, or a class for clones that have expanded.

D gene,clone size,J gene,V gene,CDR3 DNA,CDR3 protein
NA,once,TRBJ2-7,TRBV2,TGTGCCAGCAGTGACGACAGACAGTACGAGCAGTACTTC,CASSDDRQYEQYF
TRBD1,NA,TRBJ1-1,TRBV29-1,TGCAGCGCTGGACAGGCCAACACTGAAGCTTTCTTT,CSAGQANTEAFF
NA,NA,TRBJ1-1,TRBV29-1,TGCAGCGTTGAAGGGGTGGTGAACACTGAAGCTTTCTTT,CSVEGVVNTEAFF
NA,NA,TRBJ2-1,TRBV9,TGTGCCAGCAGCGTAGTGGGGGCGGATTACAATGAGCAGTTCTTC,CASSVVGADYNEQFF
NA,few,TRBJ2-5,TRBV5-1,TGCGCCAGCAGCTTAAGTCCAGCGAGGGAGACCCAGTACTTC,CASSLSPARETQYF
NA,few,TRBJ2-1,TRBV30,TGTGCCTGGAGTCCTGGGGGGATCGACAATGAGCAGTTCTTC,CAWSPGGIDNEQFF
NA,few,TRBJ1-2,TRBV30,TGTGCCTGGAGTGTACTGCGGGGCTACACCTTC,CAWSVLRGYTF
TRBD2,NA,TRBJ2-3,TRBV30,TGTGCCTGGAGCCTGGAAATACTAGCGGGTACAGATACGCAGTATTTT,CAWSLEILAGTDTQYF
TRBD2,NA,TRBJ2-7,TRBV5-6,TGTGCCAGCAGCTACTCGACTAGCGTAACCTACGAGCAGTACTTC,CASSYSTSVTYEQYF
NA,few,TRBJ2-7,TRBV28,TGTGCCAGCAACGGGGAGACCAACTACGAGCAGTACTTC,CASNGETNYEQYF
TRBD2,few,TRBJ2-1,TRBV29-1,TGCAGCGTACCGAGCGGCGTTAGCGGGAGGGCCGTCTACAATGAGCAGTTCTTC,CSVPSGVSGRAVYNEQFF
NA,NA,TRBJ2-5,TRBV30,TGTGCCTGGAGTGATTGGAGGATCCAAGAGACCCAGTACTTC,CAWSDWRIQETQYF
NA,NA,TRBJ2-3,TRBV11-2,TGTGCCAGCAGCCTTCGAAGCACAGATACGCAGTATTTT,CASSLRSTDTQYF
NA,NA,TRBJ1-2,TRBV30,TGTGCCTGGAGTTCCCCCGGACGGGATTATGGCTACACCTTC,CAWSSPGRDYGYTF
TRBD1,few,TRBJ1-2,TRBV30,TGTGCCTGGAGGATACCGACAGGGCTGGGTGGCTACACCTTC,CAWRIPTGLGGYTF
NA,NA,TRBJ2-7,TRBV29-1,TGCAGCGTTGAAGAGCACTTACAGGGCTACGAGCAGTATTTC,CSVEEHLQGYEQYF
NA,NA,TRBJ2-7,TRBV11-2,TGTGCCAGCAGCTTACATCCACCCCGGCTCTCCTACGAGCAGTACTTC,CASSLHPPRLSYEQYF
NA,NA,TRBJ1-2,TRBV30,TGTGCCTGGACCGCCTACAGGAGCGCAAACTATGGCTACACCTTC,CAWTAYRSANYGYTF
NA,NA,TRBJ1-6,TRBV2,TGTGCCAGCAGTGAAATTCGATCGAATAATTCACCCCTCCACTTT,CASSEIRSNNSPLHF
NA,few,TRBJ1-2,TRBV29-1,TGCAGCGTTTCCCCTGGGGTGGGAGACTATGGCTACACCTTC,CSVSPGVGDYGYTF
NA,NA,TRBJ2-2,TRBV29-1,TGCAGCGTTGGGTGGGACTCCTTGTACACCGGGGAGCTGTTTTTT,CSVGWDSLYTGELFF
NA,few,TRBJ2-5,TRBV5-1,TGCGCCAGCAGCTTAGAGTCGCCGGGAGAGACCCAGTACTTC,CASSLESPGETQYF
NA,NA,TRBJ2-5,TRBV6-5,TGTGCCAGCAGTTACGGAGAGACCCAGTACTTC,CASSYGETQYF
NA,NA,TRBJ1-3,TRBV4-3,TGCGCCAGCAGCCAAGGGGGCGGAAACACCATATATTTT,CASSQGGGNTIYF
NA,NA,TRBJ2-1,TRBV29-1,TGCAGCGTTGATTCCCGGGTGGGGAATGAGCAGTTCTTC,CSVDSRVGNEQFF
NA,NA,TRBJ1-1,TRBV30,TGTGCCTGGATTCACCCCAGCGCTGAAGCTTTCTTT,CAWIHPSAEAFF